Sequencing of this T cell receptor beta chain was carried out in a study of T cell changes during pregnancy in multiple sclerosis. Sequencing was performed with immunoSEQ multiplex PCR; in TCRdb, only in-frame clones are kept and a portion is missing. The table records 50,000 or so clones, more than 85% of them present only once. This CDR3 has 14 amino acids. Germline V gene data show CDR1 as SGHRS and CDR2 as YFSETQ. V gave up 4 bases and J gave up 4 bases; unmatched junction bases: 7. V is TRBV5-1 and J is TRBJ2-5; 7 bases match TRBD1. This TCR came from a female donor in good health, enrolled as a control in a pregnancy study. The sequences come from peripheral blood, collected after pregnancy. The CDR3 bases are TGCGCCAGCAGCCAGACAGGGCCCCCAGAGACCCAGTACTTC. The encoded protein is CASSQTGPPETQYF. Supplemented by reference TRBV5-1 and TRBJ2-5, the full variable domain reads KAGVTQTPRYLIKTRGQQVTLSCSPISGHRSVSWYQQTPGQGLQFLFEYFSETQRNKGNFPGRFSGRQFSNSRSEMNVSTLELGDSALYLCASSQTGPPETQYFGPGTRLLVL.